This TCR beta chain was sequenced during a study of T cell responses to AZD1222 COVID-19 vaccine. Notes on the study in general: The donor group comprised mostly white British people and more females; the analysis possibly underestimated clonal diversity.

The V end was cut by 0 bases, the J end by 0 bases, with 19 bases between. From germline, CDR1 is SGHRS and CDR2 YFSETQ. The CDR3 is made up of 19 amino acids. Generated by immunoSEQ multiplex PCR, the TCRdb table keeps only in-frame clones and is missing some. This table has roughly 100,000 clones, about 90% appearing once. Concerning this clone itself: Its target is unknown.

The J gene is TRBJ1-5, the V gene TRBV5-1; tentative D call: TRBD1 (5 bases). The receptor was derived from an adult who received the AZD1222 COVID-19 vaccine. Sequenced here: peripheral blood, sampled 28 days after the second AZD1222 dose. The CDR3 is CASSLVVGAAKNSNQPQHF. The CDR3 bases are TGCGCCAGCAGCTTGGTAGTAGGGGCGGCGAAAAATAGCAATCAGCCCCAGCATTTT.